A few counts support the clone carrying this T cell receptor beta chain. As yet, its antigen is unknown. RNA transcripts were the template for amplifying TCR beta CDR3 regions. A set of HTBI primers served as the primers for a first-round RT-PCR of the TCR CDR3. One entry per CDR3 protein, called by TCRdb with MiXCR from the multiplex PCR reads. The sample holds approximately 640,000 distinct CDR3 sequences; approximately 15% are singletons and the top ten take roughly 16%. This sample was taken from a study of T cells in Graves' hyperthyroidism and ophthalmopathy. On the study more broadly: At the time of initial diagnosis and before any treatment, peripheral blood was collected. Study-level results: A 13 V-J model separated ophthalmopathy from stable hyperthyroidism.

Isolation of PBMCs was performed on 9.5 to 10 ml fresh peripheral blood. V lost 8 bases, J lost 0 bases, and 5 bases stayed unmatched. The CDR3 covers 15 residues. Germline CDR1 reads SEHNR; CDR2 reads FQNEAQ (reference sequence). The sequencing input was blood. The rearrangement uses TRBV7-9 and TRBJ2-4; 9 positions agree with TRBD1. The sequence was obtained from a man between 45 and 60 years old with Graves' hyperthyroidism. The CDR3 DNA is TGTGCCAGCTCAGAACAGGGGGCAGCCAAAAACATTCAGTACTTC. It translates to CASSEQGAAKNIQYF.